These 7 T cell receptor beta chains originate from one sample sequenced in a study of blood T cell repertoires in COVID-19. The table came from immunoSEQ multiplex PCR; TCRdb's copy has only in-frame clones and leaves some out. The table records about 35,000 clones, around 86% of them present only once. Sequencing used peripheral blood. The receptors were gathered from a man older than 75 with active COVID-19.

This clone appeared once. The rearrangement uses TRBV4-1 and TRBJ1-2; possible D gene TRBD1, 5 bases. The CDR3 length is 14 residues. The V gene lost 1 base and the J gene lost 2 bases, with 8 bases spanning the gap. CDR1 MGHRA and CDR2 YSYEKL come from the germline V gene. The CDR3 reads CASSQAQANYGYTF. The CDR3, as DNA: TGCGCCAGCAGCCAAGCACAGGCAAACTATGGCTACACCTTC.

The chain recombines TRBV6-6 with TRBJ2-1; possibly TRBD1 for D (6 bases). The V gene's germline CDR1 is MNHNY and CDR2 SVGAGI (reference sequence). Trimming pared 6 bases from V and 6 bases from J, leaving 12 bases between. The CDR3 has 13 amino acids. CDR3 sequence: CASRVQGFNEQFF. CDR3 nucleotide sequence: TGTGCCAGCAGAGTACAGGGATTCAATGAGCAGTTCTTC.

The V gene is TRBV7-9, the J gene TRBJ2-5; TRBD1 might be the D (6 bases). Germline CDR1 is SEHNR and CDR2 is FQNEAQ (reference sequence). The CDR3 length is 12 residues. V lost 8 bases to trimming and J lost 6 bases, with 13 bases between them. The CDR3 DNA follows: TGTGCCAGCGGAAGGGGGTCGAAGACCCAGTACTTC. It specifies CASGRGSKTQYF.

The chain uses TRBV3-1 (or the pseudogene TRBV3-2) and TRBJ2-7; TRBD1 matches 7 bases. The CDR3 length is 14 residues. J was trimmed by 0 bases and V by 1 base; bases with no gene match: 0. Per germline, CDR1 LGHDT and CDR2 YNNKEL (reference sequence). The CDR3 sequence: CASSQAGGSYEQYF. DNA for the CDR3: TGTGCCAGCAGCCAAGCAGGGGGCTCCTACGAGCAGTACTTC.

DNA of the CDR3: TGCGCCAGCAGTCCCGGGAGCCCAGCCCTTTTCAATGAGCAGTTCTTC. Translation: CASSPGSPALFNEQFF. The gene calls are TRBV4-1 and TRBJ2-1, with D possibly being TRBD2 (6 bases). V lost 6 bases, J lost 6 bases, and 21 bases lay in between. From germline, CDR1 is MGHRA and CDR2 YSYEKL. This CDR3 contains 16 residues.

This clone occurred once. The rearrangement links TRBV12-3 or TRBV12-4 to TRBJ1-1; no reliable D call. This CDR3 spans 10 amino acids. V was shortened by 5 bases and J by 10 bases, with 8 bases between the two germline ends. The CDR3 sequence: CASSVSLAFF. Here the CDR3 DNA reads TGTGCCAGCAGTGTTTCACTAGCTTTCTTT.

With respect to this clone: The germline gene is not matched at one end of the junction; a read error may be the cause. The J gene is TRBJ1-5, the V gene TRBV10-3, with 7 bases aligning to TRBD1. Germline CDR1 is ENHRY and CDR2 is SYGVKD. The CDR3 loop spans 11 amino acids. CDR3 coding DNA: TGTGCCATCAGAGAGGACAGGAACCTCCTTTTT. Translating gives CAIREDRNLLF.